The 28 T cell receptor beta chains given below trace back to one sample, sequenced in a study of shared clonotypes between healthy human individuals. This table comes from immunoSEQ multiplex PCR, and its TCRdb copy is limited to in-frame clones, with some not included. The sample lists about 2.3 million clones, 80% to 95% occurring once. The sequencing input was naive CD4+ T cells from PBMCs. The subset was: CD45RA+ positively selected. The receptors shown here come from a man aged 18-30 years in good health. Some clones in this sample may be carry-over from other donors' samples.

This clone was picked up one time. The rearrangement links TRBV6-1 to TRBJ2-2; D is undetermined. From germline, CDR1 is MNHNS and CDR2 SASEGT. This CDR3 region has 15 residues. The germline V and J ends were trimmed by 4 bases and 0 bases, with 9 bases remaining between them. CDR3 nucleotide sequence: TGTGCCAGCAGTGTAGTCGGCTCGAACACCGGGGAGCTGTTTTTT. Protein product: CASSVVGSNTGELFF.

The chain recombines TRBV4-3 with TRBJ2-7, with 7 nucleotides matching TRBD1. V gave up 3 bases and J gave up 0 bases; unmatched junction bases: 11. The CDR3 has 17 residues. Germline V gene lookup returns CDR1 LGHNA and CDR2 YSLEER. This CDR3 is CASSHSLTGTASYEQYF. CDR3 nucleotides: TGCGCCAGCAGCCATTCCCTTACCGGGACAGCCTCCTACGAGCAGTACTTC.

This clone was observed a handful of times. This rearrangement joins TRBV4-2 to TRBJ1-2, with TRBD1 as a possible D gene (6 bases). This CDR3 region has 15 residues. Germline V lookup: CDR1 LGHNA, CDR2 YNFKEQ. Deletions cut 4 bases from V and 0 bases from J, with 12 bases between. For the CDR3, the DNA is TGTGCCAGCAGCCTAGGGACACCGACTAACTATGGCTACACCTTC. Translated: CASSLGTPTNYGYTF.

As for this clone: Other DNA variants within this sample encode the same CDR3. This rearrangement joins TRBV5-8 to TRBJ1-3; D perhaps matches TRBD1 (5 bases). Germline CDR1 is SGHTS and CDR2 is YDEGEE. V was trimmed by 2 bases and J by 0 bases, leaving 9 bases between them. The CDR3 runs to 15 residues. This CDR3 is CASSLDRSSGNTIYF. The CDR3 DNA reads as TGTGCCAGCAGCTTAGACAGAAGCTCTGGAAACACCATATATTTT. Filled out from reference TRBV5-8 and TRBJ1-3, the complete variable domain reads EAGVTQSPTHLIKTRGQQATLRCSPISGHTSVYWYQQALGLGLQFLLWYDEGEERNRGNFPPRFSGRQFPNYSSELNVNALELEDSALYLCASSLDRSSGNTIYFGEGSWLTVV.

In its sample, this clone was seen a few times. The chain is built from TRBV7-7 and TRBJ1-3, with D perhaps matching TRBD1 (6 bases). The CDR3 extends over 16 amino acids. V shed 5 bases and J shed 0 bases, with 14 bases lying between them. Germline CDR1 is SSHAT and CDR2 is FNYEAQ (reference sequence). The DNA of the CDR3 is TGTGCCAGCAGCCTCCGACCGGGGGCCTCTGGAAACACCATATATTTT. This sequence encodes CASSLRPGASGNTIYF. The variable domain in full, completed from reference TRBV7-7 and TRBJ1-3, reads GAGVSQSPRYKVTKRGQDVTLRCDPISSHATLYWYQQALGQGPEFLTYFNYEAQPDKSGLPSDRFSAERPEGSISTLTIQRTEQRDSAMYRCASSLRPGASGNTIYFGEGSWLTVV.

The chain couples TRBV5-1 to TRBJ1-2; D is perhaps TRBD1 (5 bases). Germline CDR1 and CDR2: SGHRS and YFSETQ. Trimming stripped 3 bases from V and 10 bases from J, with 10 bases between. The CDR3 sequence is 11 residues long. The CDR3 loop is CASSYDSVYTF. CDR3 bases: TGCGCCAGCAGCTATGACAGCGTCTACACCTTC.

The chain's CDR3 is CATSRGGGIDTQYF. DNA for the CDR3: TGTGCCACCAGCAGAGGCGGGGGTATAGATACGCAGTATTTT. The rearrangement links TRBV15 to TRBJ2-3, with 7 positions matching TRBD2. The trim removed 1 base at V and 5 bases at J, leaving 3 bases unmatched. The CDR3 totals 14 residues. Germline CDR1 is LNHNV and CDR2 is YYDKDF (reference sequence).

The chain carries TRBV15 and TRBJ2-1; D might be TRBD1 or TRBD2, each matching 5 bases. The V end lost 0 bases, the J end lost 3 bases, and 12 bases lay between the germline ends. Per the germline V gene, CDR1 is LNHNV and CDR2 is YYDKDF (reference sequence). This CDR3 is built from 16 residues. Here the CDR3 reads CATSREAPGLYNEQFF. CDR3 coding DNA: TGTGCCACCAGCAGAGAGGCCCCGGGGCTCTACAATGAGCAGTTCTTC. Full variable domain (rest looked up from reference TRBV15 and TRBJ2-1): DAMVIQNPRYQVTQFGKPVTLSCSQTLNHNVMYWYQQKSSQAPKLLFHYYDKDFNNEADTPDNFQSRRPNTSFCFLDIRSPGLGDTAMYLCATSREAPGLYNEQFFGPGTRLTVL.

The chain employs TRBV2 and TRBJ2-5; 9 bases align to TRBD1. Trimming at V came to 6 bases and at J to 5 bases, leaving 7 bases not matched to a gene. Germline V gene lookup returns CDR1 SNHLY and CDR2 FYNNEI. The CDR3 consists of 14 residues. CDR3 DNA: TGTGCCAGCAGGTGGGGACAGGGTATCGAGACCCAGTACTTC. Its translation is CASRWGQGIETQYF.

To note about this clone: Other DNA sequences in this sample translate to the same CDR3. Written as DNA, the CDR3 is TGTGCCAGCAGCGTCAACAGCAATCAGCCCCAGCATTTT. Its protein product is CASSVNSNQPQHF. The chain links TRBV9 to TRBJ1-5; D is undetermined. Between the trimmed V and J ends, which lost 2 bases and 1 base, there was a span of 4 bases. This CDR3 contains 13 residues. Germline loops: CDR1 SGDLS, CDR2 YYNGEE.

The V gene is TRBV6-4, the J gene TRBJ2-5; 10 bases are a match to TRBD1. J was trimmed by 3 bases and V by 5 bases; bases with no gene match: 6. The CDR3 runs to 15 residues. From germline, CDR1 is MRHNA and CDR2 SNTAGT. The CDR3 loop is CASSSGTGAEETQYF. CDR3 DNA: TGTGCCAGCAGTTCCGGGACAGGGGCCGAAGAGACCCAGTACTTC.

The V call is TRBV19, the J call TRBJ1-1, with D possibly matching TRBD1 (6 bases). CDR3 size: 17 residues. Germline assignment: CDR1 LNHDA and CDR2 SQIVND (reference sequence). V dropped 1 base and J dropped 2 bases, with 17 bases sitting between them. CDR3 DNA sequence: TGTGCCAGTAGTATAGGGCAGGGGTCGCACTCAAACACTGAAGCTTTCTTT. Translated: CASSIGQGSHSNTEAFF.

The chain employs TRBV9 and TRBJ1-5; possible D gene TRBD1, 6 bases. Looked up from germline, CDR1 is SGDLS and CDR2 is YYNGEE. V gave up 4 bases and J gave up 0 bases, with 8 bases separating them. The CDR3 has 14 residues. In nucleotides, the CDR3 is TGTGCCAGCAGCCAGGACAGTAGCAATCAGCCCCAGCATTTT. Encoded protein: CASSQDSSNQPQHF.

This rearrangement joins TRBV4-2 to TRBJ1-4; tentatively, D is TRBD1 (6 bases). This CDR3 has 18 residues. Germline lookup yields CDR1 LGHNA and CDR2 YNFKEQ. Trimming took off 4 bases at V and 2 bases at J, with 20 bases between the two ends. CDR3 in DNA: TGTGCCAGCAGCCGGGGGAGGGGGGAGTTAAGGACTAATGAAAAACTGTTTTTT. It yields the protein CASSRGRGELRTNEKLFF.

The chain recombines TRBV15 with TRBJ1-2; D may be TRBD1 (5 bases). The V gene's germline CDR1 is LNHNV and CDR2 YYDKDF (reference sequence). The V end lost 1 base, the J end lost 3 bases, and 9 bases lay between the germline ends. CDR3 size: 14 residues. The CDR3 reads CATSRGGADYGYTF. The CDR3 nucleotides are TGTGCCACCAGCAGAGGGGGCGCCGACTATGGCTACACCTTC.

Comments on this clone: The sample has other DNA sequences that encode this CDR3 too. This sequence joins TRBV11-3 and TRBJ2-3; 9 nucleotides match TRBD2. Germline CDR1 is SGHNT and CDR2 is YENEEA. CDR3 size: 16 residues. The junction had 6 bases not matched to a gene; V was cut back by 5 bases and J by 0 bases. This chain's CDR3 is CASSPGLAASTDTQYF. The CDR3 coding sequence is TGTGCCAGCAGCCCGGGACTAGCAGCTAGCACAGATACGCAGTATTTT.

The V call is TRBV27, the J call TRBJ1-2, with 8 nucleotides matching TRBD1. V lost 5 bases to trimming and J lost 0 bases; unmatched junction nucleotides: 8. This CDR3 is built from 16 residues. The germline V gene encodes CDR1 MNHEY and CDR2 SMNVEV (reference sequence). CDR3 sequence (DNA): TGTGCCAGCAGTCCGCGAGCACAGGGGGCTAACTATGGCTACACCTTC. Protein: CASSPRAQGANYGYTF.

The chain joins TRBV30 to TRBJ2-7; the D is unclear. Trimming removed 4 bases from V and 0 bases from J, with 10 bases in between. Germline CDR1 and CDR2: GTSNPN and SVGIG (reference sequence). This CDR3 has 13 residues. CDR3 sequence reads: CAWTVGRSYEQYF. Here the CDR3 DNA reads TGTGCCTGGACGGTCGGGCGCTCCTACGAGCAGTACTTC.

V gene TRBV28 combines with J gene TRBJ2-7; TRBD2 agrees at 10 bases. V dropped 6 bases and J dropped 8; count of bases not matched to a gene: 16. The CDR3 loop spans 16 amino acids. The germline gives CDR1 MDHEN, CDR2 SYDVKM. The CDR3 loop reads CASSLPVGASGSQQYF. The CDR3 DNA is TGTGCCAGCAGCCTACCTGTGGGGGCTAGCGGGAGTCAGCAGTACTTC.

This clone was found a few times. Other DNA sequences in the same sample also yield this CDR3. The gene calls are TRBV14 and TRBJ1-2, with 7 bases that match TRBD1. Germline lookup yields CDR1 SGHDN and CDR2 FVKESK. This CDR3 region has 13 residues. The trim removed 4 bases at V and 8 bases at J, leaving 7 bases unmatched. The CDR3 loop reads CASSPRQGDGYTF. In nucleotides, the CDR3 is TGTGCCAGCAGCCCGAGACAGGGTGACGGCTACACCTTC. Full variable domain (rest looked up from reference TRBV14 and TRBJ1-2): EAGVTQFPSHSVIEKGQTVTLRCDPISGHDNLYWYRRVMGKEIKFLLHFVKESKQDESGMPNNRFLAERTGGTYSTLKVQPAELEDSGVYFCASSPRQGDGYTFGSGTRLTVV.

CDR3 nucleotides: TGTGCCAGCAGCTTAGCCGGCGGCCTCTACGAGCAGTACTTC. This gives the protein CASSLAGGLYEQYF. This sequence joins TRBV7-8 and TRBJ2-7; D not certain. This CDR3 is built from 14 residues. V lost 0 bases and J 3 bases, leaving 9 bases between the germline ends. The germline CDR1 and CDR2 sequences are SGHVS and FQNEAQ.

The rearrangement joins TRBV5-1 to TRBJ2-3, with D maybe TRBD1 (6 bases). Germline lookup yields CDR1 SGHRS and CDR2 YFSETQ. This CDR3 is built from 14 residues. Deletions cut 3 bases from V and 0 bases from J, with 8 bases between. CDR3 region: CASSSGASTDTQYF. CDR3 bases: TGCGCCAGCAGCTCAGGGGCCAGCACAGATACGCAGTATTTT.

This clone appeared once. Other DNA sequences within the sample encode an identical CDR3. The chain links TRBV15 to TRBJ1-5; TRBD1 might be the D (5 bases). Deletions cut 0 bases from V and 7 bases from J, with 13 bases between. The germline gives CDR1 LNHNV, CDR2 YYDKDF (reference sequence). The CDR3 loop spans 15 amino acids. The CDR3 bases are TGTGCCACCAGCAGAGATCGGGGCAGAGGCCAGCCCCAGCATTTT. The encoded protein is CATSRDRGRGQPQHF.

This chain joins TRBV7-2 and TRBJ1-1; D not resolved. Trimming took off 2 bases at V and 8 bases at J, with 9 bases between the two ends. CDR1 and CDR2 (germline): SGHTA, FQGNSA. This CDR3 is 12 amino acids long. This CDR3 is CASSLQVSEAFF. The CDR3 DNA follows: TGTGCCAGCAGCTTACAGGTCTCCGAAGCTTTCTTT.

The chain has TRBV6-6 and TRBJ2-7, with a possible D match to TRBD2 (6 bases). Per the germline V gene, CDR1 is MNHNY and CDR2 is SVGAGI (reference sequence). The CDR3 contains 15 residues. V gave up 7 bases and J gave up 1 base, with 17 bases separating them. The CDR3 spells CASTGPNAGSYEQYF. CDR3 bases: TGTGCCAGCACTGGACCCAATGCGGGATCCTACGAGCAGTACTTC.

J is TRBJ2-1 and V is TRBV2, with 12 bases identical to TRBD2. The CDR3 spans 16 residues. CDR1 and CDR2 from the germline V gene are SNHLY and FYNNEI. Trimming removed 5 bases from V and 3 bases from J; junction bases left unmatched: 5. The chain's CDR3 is CASSKGLAGGYNEQFF. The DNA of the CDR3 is TGTGCCAGCAGTAAGGGACTAGCGGGCGGCTACAATGAGCAGTTCTTC. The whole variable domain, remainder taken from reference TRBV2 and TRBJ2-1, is EPEVTQTPSHQVTQMGQEVILRCVPISNHLYFYWYRQILGQKVEFLVSFYNNEISEKSEIFDDQFSVERPDGSNFTLKIRSTKLEDSAMYFCASSKGLAGGYNEQFFGPGTRLTVL.

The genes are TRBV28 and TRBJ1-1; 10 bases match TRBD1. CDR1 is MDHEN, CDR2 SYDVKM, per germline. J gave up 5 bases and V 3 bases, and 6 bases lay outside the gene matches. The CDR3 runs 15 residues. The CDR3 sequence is CASSLIGQGVTEAFF. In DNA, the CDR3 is TGTGCCAGCAGTTTGATCGGACAGGGGGTTACTGAAGCTTTCTTT.

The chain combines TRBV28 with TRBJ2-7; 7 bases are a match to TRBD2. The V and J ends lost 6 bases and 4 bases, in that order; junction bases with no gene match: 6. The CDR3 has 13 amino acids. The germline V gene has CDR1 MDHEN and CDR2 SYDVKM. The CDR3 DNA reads TGTGCCAGCAGGCAGCGGGATCGGTACGAGCAGTACTTC. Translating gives CASRQRDRYEQYF.